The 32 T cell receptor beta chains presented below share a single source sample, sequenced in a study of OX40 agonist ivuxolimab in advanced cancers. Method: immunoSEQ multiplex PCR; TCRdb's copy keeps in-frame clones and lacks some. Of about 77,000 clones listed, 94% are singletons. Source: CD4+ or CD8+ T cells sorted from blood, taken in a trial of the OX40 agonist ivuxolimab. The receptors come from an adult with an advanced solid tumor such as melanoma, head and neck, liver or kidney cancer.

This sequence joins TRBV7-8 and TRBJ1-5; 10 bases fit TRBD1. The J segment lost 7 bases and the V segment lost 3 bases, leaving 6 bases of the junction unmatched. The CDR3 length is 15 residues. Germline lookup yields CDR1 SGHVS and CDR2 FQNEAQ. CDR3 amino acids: CASSLTGTGEQPQHF. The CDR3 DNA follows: TGTGCCAGCAGCTTGACCGGGACAGGGGAACAGCCCCAGCATTTT.

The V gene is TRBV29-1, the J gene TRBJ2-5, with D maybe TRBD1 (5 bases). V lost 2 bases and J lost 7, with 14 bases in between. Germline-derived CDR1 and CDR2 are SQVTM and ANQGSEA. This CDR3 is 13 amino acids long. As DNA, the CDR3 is TGCAGCGTTGAAACGGGCAGGGTGGGGACCCAGTACTTC. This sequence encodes CSVETGRVGTQYF. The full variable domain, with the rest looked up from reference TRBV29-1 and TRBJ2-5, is SAVISQKPSRDICQRGTSLTIQCQVDSQVTMMFWYRQQPGQSLTLIATANQGSEATYESGFVIDKFPISRPNLTFSTLTVSNMSPEDSSIYLCSVETGRVGTQYFGPGTRLLVL.

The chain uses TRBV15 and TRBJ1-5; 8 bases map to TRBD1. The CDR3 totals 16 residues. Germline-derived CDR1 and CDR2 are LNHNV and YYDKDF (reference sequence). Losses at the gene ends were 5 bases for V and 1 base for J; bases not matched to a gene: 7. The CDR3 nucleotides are TGTGCCACCAGCCAAGACAGGGGTGGGAGCAATCAGCCCCAGCATTTT. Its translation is CATSQDRGGSNQPQHF.

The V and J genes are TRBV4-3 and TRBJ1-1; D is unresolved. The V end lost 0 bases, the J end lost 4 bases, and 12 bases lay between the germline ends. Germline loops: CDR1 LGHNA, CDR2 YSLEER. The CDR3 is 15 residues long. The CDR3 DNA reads TGCGCCAGCAGCCAAGATATAGGCGGATCCACTGAAGCTTTCTTT. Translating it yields CASSQDIGGSTEAFF.

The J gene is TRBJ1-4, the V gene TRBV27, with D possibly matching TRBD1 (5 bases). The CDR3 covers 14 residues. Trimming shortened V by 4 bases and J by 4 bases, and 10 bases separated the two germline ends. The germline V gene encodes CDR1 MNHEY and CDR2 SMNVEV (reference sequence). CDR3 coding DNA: TGTGCCAGCAGTTCCGGGGACTTTAATGAAAAACTGTTTTTT. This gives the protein CASSSGDFNEKLFF.

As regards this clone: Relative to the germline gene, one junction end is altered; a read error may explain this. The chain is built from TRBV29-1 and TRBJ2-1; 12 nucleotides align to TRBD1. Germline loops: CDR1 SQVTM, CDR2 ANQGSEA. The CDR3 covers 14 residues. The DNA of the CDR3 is TGCAGCGCCACCGGGACAGGGGGCTACGATGAGCAGTTCTTC. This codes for CSATGTGGYDEQFF.

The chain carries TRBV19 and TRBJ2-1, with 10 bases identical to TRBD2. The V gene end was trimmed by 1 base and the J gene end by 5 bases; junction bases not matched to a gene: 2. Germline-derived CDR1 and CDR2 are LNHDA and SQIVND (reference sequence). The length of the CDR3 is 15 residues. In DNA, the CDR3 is TGTGCCAGTAGTATAGGACTAGCGGGCCACAATGAGCAGTTCTTC. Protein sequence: CASSIGLAGHNEQFF.

The CDR3 nucleotides read TGTGCCAGCAGAACTATAATACAGGGGTTTGCCTACGAGCAGTACTTC. The encoded protein is CASRTIIQGFAYEQYF. The V and J genes are TRBV28 and TRBJ2-7; 7 bases match TRBD1. The CDR3 covers 16 residues. Losses at the gene ends were 6 bases for V and 2 bases for J; bases not matched to a gene: 13. The germline V gene encodes CDR1 MDHEN and CDR2 SYDVKM.

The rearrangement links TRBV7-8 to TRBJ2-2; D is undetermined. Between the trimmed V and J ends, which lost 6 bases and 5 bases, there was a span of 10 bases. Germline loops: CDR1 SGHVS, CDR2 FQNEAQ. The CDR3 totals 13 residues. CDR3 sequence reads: CASRTPGTGELFF. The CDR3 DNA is TGTGCCAGCAGAACTCCCGGAACCGGGGAGCTGTTTTTT.

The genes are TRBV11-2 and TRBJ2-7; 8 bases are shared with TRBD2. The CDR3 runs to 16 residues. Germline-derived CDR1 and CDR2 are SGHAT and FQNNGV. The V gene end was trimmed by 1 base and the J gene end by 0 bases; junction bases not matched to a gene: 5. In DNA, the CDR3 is TGTGCCAGCAGCTTAGGGGGTAGCGGGATCTCCTACGAGCAGTACTTC. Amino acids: CASSLGGSGISYEQYF.

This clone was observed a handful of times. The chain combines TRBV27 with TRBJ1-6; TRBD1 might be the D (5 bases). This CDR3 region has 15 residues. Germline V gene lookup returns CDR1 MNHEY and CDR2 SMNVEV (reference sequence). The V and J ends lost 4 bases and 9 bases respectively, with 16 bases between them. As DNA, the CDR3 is TGTGCCAGCAGTTCCCTCGGGGGGAGTGGTTCACCCCTCCACTTT. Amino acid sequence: CASSSLGGSGSPLHF.

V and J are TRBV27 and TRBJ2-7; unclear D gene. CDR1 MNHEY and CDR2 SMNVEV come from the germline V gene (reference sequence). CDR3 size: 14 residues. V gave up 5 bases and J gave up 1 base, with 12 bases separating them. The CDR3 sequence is CASSDDQISYEQYF. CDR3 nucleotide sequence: TGTGCCAGCAGTGACGATCAAATTTCCTACGAGCAGTACTTC.

CDR3: CASSTGQGYTEAFF. Written as DNA, the CDR3 is TGTGCCAGCAGTACCGGGCAGGGGTATACTGAAGCTTTCTTT. This sequence joins TRBV25-1 and TRBJ1-1, with D perhaps matching TRBD1 (6 bases). The CDR3 runs to 14 residues. Germline CDR1 MGHDK, CDR2 SYGVNS. Trimming left V 5 bases short and J 5 bases short, with 15 bases between.

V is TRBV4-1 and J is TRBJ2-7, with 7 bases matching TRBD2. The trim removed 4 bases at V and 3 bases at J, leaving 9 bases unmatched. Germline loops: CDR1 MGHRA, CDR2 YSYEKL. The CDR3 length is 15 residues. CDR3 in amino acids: CASSPYGGIRYEQYF. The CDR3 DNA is TGCGCCAGCAGCCCATACGGGGGGATCCGCTACGAGCAGTACTTC.

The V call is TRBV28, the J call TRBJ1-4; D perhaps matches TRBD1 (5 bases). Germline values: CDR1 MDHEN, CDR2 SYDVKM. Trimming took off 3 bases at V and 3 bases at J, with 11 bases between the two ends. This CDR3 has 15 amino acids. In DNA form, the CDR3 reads TGTGCCAGCAGTTTGGGGGGGGAGGCTAATGAAAAACTGTTTTTT. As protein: CASSLGGEANEKLFF.

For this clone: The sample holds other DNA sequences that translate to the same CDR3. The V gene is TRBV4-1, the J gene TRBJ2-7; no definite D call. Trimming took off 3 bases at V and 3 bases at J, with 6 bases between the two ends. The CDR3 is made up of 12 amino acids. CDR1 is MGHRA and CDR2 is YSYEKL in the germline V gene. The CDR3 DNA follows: TGCGCCAGCAGCCAGACGGGCTACGAGCAGTACTTC. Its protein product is CASSQTGYEQYF.

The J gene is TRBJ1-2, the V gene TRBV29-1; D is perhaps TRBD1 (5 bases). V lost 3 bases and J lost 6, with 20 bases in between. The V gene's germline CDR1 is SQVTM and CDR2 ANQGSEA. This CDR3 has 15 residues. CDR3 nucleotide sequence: TGCAGCGTTGACGACTGGGACCCAGAATCCCATGGCTACACCTTC. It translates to CSVDDWDPESHGYTF.

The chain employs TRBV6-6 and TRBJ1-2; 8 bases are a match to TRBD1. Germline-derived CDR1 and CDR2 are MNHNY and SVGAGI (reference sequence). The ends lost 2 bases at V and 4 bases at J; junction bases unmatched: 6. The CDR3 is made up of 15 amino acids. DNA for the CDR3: TGTGCCAGCAGTTACGGTACAGGGGGAGGCTATGGCTACACCTTC. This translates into CASSYGTGGGYGYTF.

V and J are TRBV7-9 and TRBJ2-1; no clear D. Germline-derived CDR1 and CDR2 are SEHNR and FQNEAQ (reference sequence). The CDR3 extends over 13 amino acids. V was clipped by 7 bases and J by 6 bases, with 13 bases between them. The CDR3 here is CASTFPPTNEQFF. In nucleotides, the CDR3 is TGTGCCAGCACCTTCCCCCCAACCAATGAGCAGTTCTTC. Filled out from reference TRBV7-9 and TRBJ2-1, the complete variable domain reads DTGVSQNPRHKITKRGQNVTFRCDPISEHNRLYWYRQTLGQGPEFLTYFQNEAQLEKSRLLSDRFSAERPKGSFSTLEIQRTEQGDSAMYLCASTFPPTNEQFFGPGTRLTVL.

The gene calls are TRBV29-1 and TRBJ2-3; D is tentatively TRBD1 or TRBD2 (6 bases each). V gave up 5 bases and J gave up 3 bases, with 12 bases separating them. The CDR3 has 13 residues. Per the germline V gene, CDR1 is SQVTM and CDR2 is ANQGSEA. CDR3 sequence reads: CSVITGATDTQYF. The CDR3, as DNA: TGCAGCGTTATAACGGGGGCGACAGATACGCAGTATTTT.

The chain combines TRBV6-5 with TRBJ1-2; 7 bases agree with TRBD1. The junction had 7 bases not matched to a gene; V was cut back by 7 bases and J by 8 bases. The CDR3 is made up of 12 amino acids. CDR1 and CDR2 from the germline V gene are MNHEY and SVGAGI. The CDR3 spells CASTWDSRGYTF. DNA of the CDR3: TGTGCCAGCACCTGGGACAGTCGGGGCTACACCTTC.

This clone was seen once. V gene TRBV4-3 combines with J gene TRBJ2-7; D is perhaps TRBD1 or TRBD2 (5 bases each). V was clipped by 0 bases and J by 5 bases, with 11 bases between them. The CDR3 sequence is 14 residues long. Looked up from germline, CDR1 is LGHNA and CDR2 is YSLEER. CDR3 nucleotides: TGCGCCAGCAGCCAAGACAGACGGGGCGACGAGCAGTACTTC. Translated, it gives CASSQDRRGDEQYF.

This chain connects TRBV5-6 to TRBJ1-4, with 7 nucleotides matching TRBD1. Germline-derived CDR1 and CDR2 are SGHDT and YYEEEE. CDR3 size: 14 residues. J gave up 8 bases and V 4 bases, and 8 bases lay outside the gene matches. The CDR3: CASSPRGRIEKLFF. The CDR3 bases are TGTGCCAGCAGCCCCAGGGGGAGAATAGAAAAACTGTTTTTT. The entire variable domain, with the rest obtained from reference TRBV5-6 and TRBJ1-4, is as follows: DAGVTQSPTHLIKTRGQQVTLRCSPKSGHDTVSWYQQALGQGPQFIFQYYEEEERQRGNFPDRFSGHQFPNYSSELNVNALLLGDSALYLCASSPRGRIEKLFFGSGTQLSVL.

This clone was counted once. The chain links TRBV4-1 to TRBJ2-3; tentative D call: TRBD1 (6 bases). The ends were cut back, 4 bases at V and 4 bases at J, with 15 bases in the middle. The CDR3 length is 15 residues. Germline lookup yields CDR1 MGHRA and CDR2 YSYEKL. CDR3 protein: CASSRKGDRADTQYF. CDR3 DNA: TGCGCCAGCAGCCGGAAGGGGGATCGAGCAGATACGCAGTATTTT.

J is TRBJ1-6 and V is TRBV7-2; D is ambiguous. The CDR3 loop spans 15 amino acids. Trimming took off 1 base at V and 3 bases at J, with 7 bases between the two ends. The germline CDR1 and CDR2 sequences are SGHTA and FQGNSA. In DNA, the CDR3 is TGTGCCAGCAGCTTAGTCGAGATCTATAATTCACCCCTCCACTTT. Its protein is CASSLVEIYNSPLHF. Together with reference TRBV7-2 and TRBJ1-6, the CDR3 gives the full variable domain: GAGVSQSPSNKVTEKGKDVELRCDPISGHTALYWYRQSLGQGLEFLIYFQGNSAPDKSGLPSDRFSAERTGGSVSTLTIQRTQQEDSAVYLCASSLVEIYNSPLHFGNGTRLTVT.

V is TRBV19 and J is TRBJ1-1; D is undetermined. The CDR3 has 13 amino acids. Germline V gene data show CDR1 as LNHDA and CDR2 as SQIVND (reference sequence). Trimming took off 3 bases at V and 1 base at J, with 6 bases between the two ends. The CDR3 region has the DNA TGTGCCAGTAGTATTTTAACGAACACTGAAGCTTTCTTT. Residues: CASSILTNTEAFF. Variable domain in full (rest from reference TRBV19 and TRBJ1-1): DGGITQSPKYLFRKEGQNVTLSCEQNLNHDAMYWYRQDPGQGLRLIYYSQIVNDFQKGDIAEGYSVSREKKESFPLTVTSAQKNPTAFYLCASSILTNTEAFFGQGTRLTVV.

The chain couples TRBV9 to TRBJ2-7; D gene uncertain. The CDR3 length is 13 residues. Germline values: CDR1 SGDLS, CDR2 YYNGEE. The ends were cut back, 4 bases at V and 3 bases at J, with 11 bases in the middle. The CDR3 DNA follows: TGTGCCAGCAGCCCAACCCACAGCTACGAGCAGTACTTC. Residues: CASSPTHSYEQYF.

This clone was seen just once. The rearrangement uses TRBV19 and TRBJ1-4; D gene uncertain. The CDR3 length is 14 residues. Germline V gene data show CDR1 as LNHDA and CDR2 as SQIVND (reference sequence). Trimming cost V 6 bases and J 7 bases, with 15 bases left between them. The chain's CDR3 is CASRPSGRSEKLFF. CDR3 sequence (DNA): TGTGCCAGTAGACCCAGCGGAAGGAGTGAAAAACTGTTTTTT.

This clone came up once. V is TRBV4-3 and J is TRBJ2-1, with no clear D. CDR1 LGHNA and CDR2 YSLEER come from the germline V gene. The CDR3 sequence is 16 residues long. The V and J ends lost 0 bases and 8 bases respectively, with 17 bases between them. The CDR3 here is CASSQESASVYYEQFF. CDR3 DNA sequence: TGCGCCAGCAGCCAAGAGTCGGCCTCAGTCTATTATGAGCAGTTCTTC.

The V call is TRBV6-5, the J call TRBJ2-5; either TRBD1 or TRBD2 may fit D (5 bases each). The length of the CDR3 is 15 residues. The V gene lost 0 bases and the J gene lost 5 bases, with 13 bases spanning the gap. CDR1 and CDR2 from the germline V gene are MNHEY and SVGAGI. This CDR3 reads CASSYSGRGEETQYF. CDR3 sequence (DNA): TGTGCCAGCAGTTACTCGGGCAGAGGGGAGGAGACCCAGTACTTC.

This CDR3 reads CASSQEGLTDTQYF. CDR3 DNA sequence: TGCGCCAGCAGCCAAGAGGGGCTCACAGATACGCAGTATTTT. The chain employs TRBV4-1 and TRBJ2-3; TRBD1 might be the D (5 bases). V dropped 0 bases and J dropped 2 bases, with 6 bases sitting between them. The CDR3 totals 14 residues. Germline CDR1 and CDR2: MGHRA and YSYEKL.

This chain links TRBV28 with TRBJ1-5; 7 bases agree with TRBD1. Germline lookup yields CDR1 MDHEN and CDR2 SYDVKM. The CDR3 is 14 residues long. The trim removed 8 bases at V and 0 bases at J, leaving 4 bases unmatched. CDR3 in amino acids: CASGDRYSNQPQHF. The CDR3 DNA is TGTGCCAGCGGGGACAGATATAGCAATCAGCCCCAGCATTTT.